Following are 19 T cell receptor beta chains from one sample sequenced in a study of identical twins. From the 5' RACE reads, TCRdb called clonotypes with MiXCR, one entry per CDR3 protein. The sample lists some 1,600,000 distinct CDR3 sequences, about 30% occurring once. The sample was cord blood. Receptor source: a newborn girl in good health.

In its sample, this clonotype was seen a few times. The CDR3 spells CAWSVLPSGANVLTF. DNA for the CDR3: TGTGCCTGGAGTGTATTGCCTTCTGGGGCCAACGTCCTGACTTTC. This chain uses TRBV30 with TRBJ2-6; D is undetermined. The germline CDR1 and CDR2 sequences are GTSNPN and SVGIG (reference sequence). The CDR3 loop spans 15 amino acids. V was trimmed by 0 bases and J by 1 base, leaving 7 bases between them.

This clonotype has just a few counts. The chain uses TRBV5-1 and TRBJ2-7; maybe TRBD1 (6 bases). CDR1 and CDR2 (germline): SGHRS, YFSETQ. Trimming removed 0 bases from V and 2 bases from J, with 9 bases in between. CDR3 length equals 14 residues. CDR3 coding DNA: TGCGCCAGCAGCTTGGGGGACATTCCCTACGAGCAGTACTTC. Its translation: CASSLGDIPYEQYF. Full variable domain (rest looked up from reference TRBV5-1 and TRBJ2-7): KAGVTQTPRYLIKTRGQQVTLSCSPISGHRSVSWYQQTPGQGLQFLFEYFSETQRNKGNFPGRFSGRQFSNSRSEMNVSTLELGDSALYLCASSLGDIPYEQYFGPGTRLTVT.

The chain employs TRBV25-1 and TRBJ2-7; D is unresolved. V lost 4 bases to trimming and J lost 2 bases, with 15 bases between them. This CDR3 is built from 15 residues. Germline CDR1 and CDR2: MGHDK and SYGVNS. The CDR3 reads CASSGIGNLTYEQYF. Written as DNA, the CDR3 is TGTGCCAGCAGTGGAATTGGGAACCTAACCTACGAGCAGTACTTC.

This clonotype was counted only a few times. The J gene is TRBJ2-4, the V gene TRBV4-2; 9 nucleotides line up with TRBD2. This CDR3 comprises 17 residues. V lost 0 bases to trimming and J lost 2 bases; unmatched junction nucleotides: 5. CDR1 is LGHNA and CDR2 is YNFKEQ in the germline V gene. In DNA, the CDR3 is TGTGCCAGCAGCCAAGAGAGCGGGGGGAGGTCCAAAAACATTCAGTACTTC. Encoded protein: CASSQESGGRSKNIQYF.

This sequence joins TRBV11-2 and TRBJ2-7, with unresolved D. The length of the CDR3 is 15 residues. Trimming shortened V by 5 bases and J by 5 bases, and 19 bases separated the two germline ends. The germline CDR1 and CDR2 sequences are SGHAT and FQNNGV. Written as DNA, the CDR3 is TGTGCCAGCAGCCGCCTCTGGGGTAAACGTAACGAGCAGTACTTC. Its protein is CASSRLWGKRNEQYF. Filled out from reference TRBV11-2 and TRBJ2-7, the complete variable domain reads EAGVAQSPRYKIIEKRQSVAFWCNPISGHATLYWYQQILGQGPKLLIQFQNNGVVDDSQLPKDRFSAERLKGVDSTLKIQPAKLEDSAVYLCASSRLWGKRNEQYFGPGTRLTVT.

This clonotype was seen a handful of times. The chain combines TRBV28 with TRBJ2-7; no reliable D call. CDR1 is MDHEN and CDR2 is SYDVKM in the germline V gene. Between the trimmed V and J ends, which lost 3 bases and 2 bases, there was a span of 8 bases. The CDR3 sequence is 13 residues long. The CDR3, as DNA: TGTGCCAGCAGTTTGCCGGTTACCTACGAGCAGTACTTC. Residues: CASSLPVTYEQYF. The full variable domain, completed using reference TRBV28 and TRBJ2-7, is DVKVTQSSRYLVKRTGEKVFLECVQDMDHENMFWYRQDPGLGLRLIYFSYDVKMKEKGDIPEGYSVSREKKERFSLILESASTNQTSMYLCASSLPVTYEQYFGPGTRLTVT.

This chain joins TRBV5-1 and TRBJ2-1; D is possibly TRBD2 (5 bases). Germline V gene data show CDR1 as SGHRS and CDR2 as YFSETQ. Trimming removed 0 bases from V and 7 bases from J, with 20 bases in between. There are 17 residues in the CDR3. CDR3 coding DNA: TGCGCCAGCAGCTTGGGGGATAGCGTCCCGCGTCTAAATGAGCAGTTCTTC. This codes for CASSLGDSVPRLNEQFF.

Note on this clonotype: A junction end diverges from the germline sequence, so it may reflect a read error. The chain carries TRBV20-1 and TRBJ1-6; D gene unclear. The CDR3 covers 14 residues. Per germline, CDR1 DFQATT and CDR2 SNEGSKA (reference sequence). The CDR3 nucleotides read TGCAGTGCTAGAGATGAGGGAAGTAATTCACCCCCCCACTTT. This codes for CSARDEGSNSPPHF.

This clonotype was found many times. The chain couples TRBV29-1 to TRBJ1-5; no reliable D call. Per the germline V gene, CDR1 is SQVTM and CDR2 is ANQGSEA. V lost 4 bases and J 2 bases, leaving 0 bases between the germline ends. The CDR3 is 10 residues long. For the CDR3, the DNA is TGCAGCGTTGGCAATCAGCCCCAGCATTTT. Translating it yields CSVGNQPQHF.

Concerning this clonotype itself: The junction does not match germline at one end; this may be a read error. The rearrangement joins TRBV7-2 to TRBJ2-1, with D unclear. In germline, CDR1 is SGHTA, CDR2 FQGNSA. CDR3 size: 15 residues. CDR3 in amino acids: CASGLRTASYNEQFF. CDR3 sequence (DNA): TGTGCCAGCGGCTTAAGAACGGCCTCCTACAATGAGCAGTTCTTC.

The sample holds many counts of this clonotype. The chain has TRBV18 and TRBJ2-1; D may match TRBD1 or TRBD2 (5 bases each). The V end lost 5 bases, the J end lost 8 bases, and 7 bases lay between the germline ends. Germline V gene data show CDR1 as KGHSH and CDR2 as LQKENI. This CDR3 contains 11 residues. CDR3 DNA: TGTGCCAGCTCAACGGGGCATGAGCAGTTCTTC. This sequence encodes CASSTGHEQFF.

The rearrangement uses TRBV12-3 or TRBV12-4 and TRBJ1-2; possible D gene TRBD1, 5 bases. The CDR3 has 10 amino acids. V was trimmed by 6 bases and J by 11 bases, leaving 10 bases between them. The CDR3 is CASRQRGYTF. Written as DNA, the CDR3 is TGTGCCAGCAGACAACGGGGGTACACCTTC.

The chain joins TRBV10-3 to TRBJ1-2, with 7 bases fitting TRBD1. This CDR3 has 15 residues. Germline V gene lookup returns CDR1 ENHRY and CDR2 SYGVKD. Trimming removed 7 bases from V and 3 bases from J; junction bases left unmatched: 11. CDR3 bases: TGTGCCATCAAGGGGACAGCCCCCGAGGACTATGGCTACACCTTC. It specifies CAIKGTAPEDYGYTF.

The rearrangement links TRBV7-2 to TRBJ1-4, with TRBD1 identical over 8 bases. V gave up 4 bases and J gave up 7 bases; unmatched junction bases: 8. The CDR3 has 15 amino acids. The germline V gene encodes CDR1 SGHTA and CDR2 FQGNSA. The CDR3 reads CASSSYRGLGEKLFF. CDR3 nucleotide sequence: TGTGCCAGCAGCTCCTACAGGGGGTTAGGTGAAAAACTGTTTTTT. Combining the CDR3 with reference TRBV7-2 and TRBJ1-4 gives the whole variable domain GAGVSQSPSNKVTEKGKDVELRCDPISGHTALYWYRQSLGQGLEFLIYFQGNSAPDKSGLPSDRFSAERTGGSVSTLTIQRTQQEDSAVYLCASSSYRGLGEKLFFGSGTQLSVL.

This clonotype was counted between two and nine times. CDR3 residues: CASRVGTSAAYEQYF. CDR3 in DNA: TGTGCCAGCAGGGTGGGGACTAGCGCCGCCTACGAGCAGTACTTC. The chain joins TRBV28 to TRBJ2-7, with 10 bases identical to TRBD2. The V segment lost 6 bases and the J segment 2 bases; nucleotides outside the gene matches: 7. The CDR3 has 15 amino acids. The germline CDR1 and CDR2 sequences are MDHEN and SYDVKM.

V and J are TRBV13 and TRBJ1-2; D perhaps matches TRBD1 (5 bases). This CDR3 has 11 amino acids. The germline gives CDR1 PRHDT, CDR2 FYEKMQ (reference sequence). V dropped 8 bases and J dropped 8 bases, with 12 bases sitting between them. As DNA, the CDR3 is TGTGCCAGCTCAGGCAAGGGGGGCTACACCTTC. Its protein product is CASSGKGGYTF. Full variable domain (missing parts from reference TRBV13 and TRBJ1-2): AAGVIQSPRHLIKEKRETATLKCYPIPRHDTVYWYQQGPGQDPQFLISFYEKMQSDKGSIPDRFSAQQFSDYHSELNMSSLELGDSALYFCASSGKGGYTFGSGTRLTVV.

This clonotype has just a few counts. The chain is built from TRBV7-9 and TRBJ1-5; D is possibly TRBD1 (5 bases). With 6 bases removed from V and 11 bases from J, the gap between germline ends came to 14 bases. This CDR3 comprises 12 residues. Germline V lookup: CDR1 SEHNR, CDR2 FQNEAQ (reference sequence). CDR3 sequence: CASRGDEPSQHF. The CDR3 DNA follows: TGTGCCAGCAGGGGGGATGAACCCTCCCAGCATTTT.

This clonotype was seen a handful of times. The chain has TRBV5-1 and TRBJ1-2; the match to TRBD1 covers 9 bases. Trimming at V came to 3 bases and at J to 7 bases, leaving 4 bases not matched to a gene. This CDR3 has 13 amino acids. The germline V gene encodes CDR1 SGHRS and CDR2 YFSETQ. Here the CDR3 DNA reads TGCGCCAGCAGCTCAGGACAGGGGCTTGGCTACACCTTC. Translating it yields CASSSGQGLGYTF.

The chain recombines TRBV5-1 with TRBJ2-5; 8 bases map to TRBD2. V lost 0 bases to trimming and J lost 4 bases; unmatched junction nucleotides: 8. From germline, CDR1 is SGHRS and CDR2 YFSETQ. The CDR3 is 16 residues long. CDR3 in DNA: TGCGCCAGCAGCTTGGCCAGCGGGGGTATGGGAGAGACCCAGTACTTC. Translating gives CASSLASGGMGETQYF.